Reported below is one T cell receptor beta chain. Its cognate antigen is unknown. This specimen comes from a study of OX40 agonist ivuxolimab in advanced cancers. Overall study context: Each dose-escalation patient presented with hepatocellular carcinoma, melanoma, renal cell or head and neck cancer. Prior anti-PD-1, anti-PD-L1 or anti-CTLA-4 therapy was allowed; roughly 40% had some.

Data came from immunoSEQ multiplex PCR; TCRdb stores just in-frame clones and leaves some out. The data contain some 66,000 clones, roughly four fifths of them singletons. The CDR3 is 12 amino acids. V was cut by 3 bases and J by 6 bases, with 9 bases left in between. Per the germline V gene, CDR1 is SQVTM and CDR2 is ANQGSEA. Notes on the study in general: Nonresponders, in some cases, also had low normalized T-cell clonal expansion.

The chain has TRBV29-1 and TRBJ2-1, with unresolved D. The TCR was taken from an adult with an advanced solid tumor such as melanoma, head and neck, liver or kidney cancer. Sequencing used CD4+ or CD8+ T cells sorted from blood, obtained in a trial of the OX40 agonist ivuxolimab. The CDR3 loop is CSVEALGNEQFF. Written as DNA, the CDR3 is TGCAGCGTTGAGGCTCTGGGCAATGAGCAGTTCTTC.